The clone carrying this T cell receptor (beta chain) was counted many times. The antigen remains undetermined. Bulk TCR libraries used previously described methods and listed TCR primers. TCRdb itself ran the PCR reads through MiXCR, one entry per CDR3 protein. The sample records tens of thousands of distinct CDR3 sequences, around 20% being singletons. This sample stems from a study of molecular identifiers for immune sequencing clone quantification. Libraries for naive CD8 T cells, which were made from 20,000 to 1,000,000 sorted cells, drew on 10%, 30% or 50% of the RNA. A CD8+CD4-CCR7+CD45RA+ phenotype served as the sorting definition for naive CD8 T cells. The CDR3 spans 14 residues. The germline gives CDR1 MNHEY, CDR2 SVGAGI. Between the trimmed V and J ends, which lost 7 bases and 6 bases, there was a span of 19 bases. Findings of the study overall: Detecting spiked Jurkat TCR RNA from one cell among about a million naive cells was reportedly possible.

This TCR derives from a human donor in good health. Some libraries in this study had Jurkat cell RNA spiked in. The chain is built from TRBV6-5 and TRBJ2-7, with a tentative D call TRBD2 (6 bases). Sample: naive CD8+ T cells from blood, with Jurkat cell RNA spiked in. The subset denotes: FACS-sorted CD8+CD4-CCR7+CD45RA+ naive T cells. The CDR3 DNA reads TGTGCCAGCACCCCGTTGGGGGGTTTGGCCGAGCAGTACTTC. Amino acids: CASTPLGGLAEQYF.